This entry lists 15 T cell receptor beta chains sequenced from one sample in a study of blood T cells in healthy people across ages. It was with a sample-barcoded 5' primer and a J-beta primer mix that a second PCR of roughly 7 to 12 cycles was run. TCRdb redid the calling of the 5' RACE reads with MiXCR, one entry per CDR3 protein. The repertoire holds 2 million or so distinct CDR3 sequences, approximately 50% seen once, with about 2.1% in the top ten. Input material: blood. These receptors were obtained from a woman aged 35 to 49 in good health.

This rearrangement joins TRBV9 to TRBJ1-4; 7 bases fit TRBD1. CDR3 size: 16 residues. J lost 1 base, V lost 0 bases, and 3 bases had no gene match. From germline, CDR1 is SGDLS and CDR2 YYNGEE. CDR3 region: CASSVDQGETNEKLFF. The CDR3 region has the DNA TGTGCCAGCAGCGTAGACCAGGGGGAAACTAATGAAAAACTGTTTTTT.

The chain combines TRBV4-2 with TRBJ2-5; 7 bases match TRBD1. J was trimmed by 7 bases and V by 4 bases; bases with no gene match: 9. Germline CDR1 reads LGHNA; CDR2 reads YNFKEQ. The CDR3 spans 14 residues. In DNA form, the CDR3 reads TGTGCCAGCAGCCGAGATGGACAGGACGGGACCCAGTACTTC. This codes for CASSRDGQDGTQYF.

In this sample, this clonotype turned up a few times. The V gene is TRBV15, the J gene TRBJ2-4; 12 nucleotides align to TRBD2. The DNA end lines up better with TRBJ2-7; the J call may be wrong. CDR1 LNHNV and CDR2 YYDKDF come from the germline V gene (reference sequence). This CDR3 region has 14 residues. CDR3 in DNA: TGTGCCACCAGCGGGACTAGCGGGTCCTACGAGCAGTACTTC. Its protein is CATSGTSGSYEQYF.

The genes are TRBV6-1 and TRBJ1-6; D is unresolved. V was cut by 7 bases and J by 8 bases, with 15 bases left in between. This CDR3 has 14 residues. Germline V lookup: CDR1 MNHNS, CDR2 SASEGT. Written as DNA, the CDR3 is TGTGCCAGCACAAAGGAATTCAAGGATTCACCCCTCCACTTT. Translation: CASTKEFKDSPLHF.

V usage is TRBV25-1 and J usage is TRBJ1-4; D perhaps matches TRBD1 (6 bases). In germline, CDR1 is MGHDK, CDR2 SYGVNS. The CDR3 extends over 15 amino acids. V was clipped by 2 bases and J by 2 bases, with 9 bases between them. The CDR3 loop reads CASSETGLTNEKLFF. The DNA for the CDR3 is TGTGCCAGCAGTGAAACAGGGCTCACTAATGAAAAACTGTTTTTT.

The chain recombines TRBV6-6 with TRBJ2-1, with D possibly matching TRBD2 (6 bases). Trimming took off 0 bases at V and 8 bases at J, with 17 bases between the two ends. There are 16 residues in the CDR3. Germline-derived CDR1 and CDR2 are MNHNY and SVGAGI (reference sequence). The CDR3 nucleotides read TGTGCCAGCAGTTACTCTACCGGGGGACCGAGGTATGAGCAGTTCTTC. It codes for CASSYSTGGPRYEQFF.

CDR3 loop: CASSRTGQGAEAFF. CDR3 bases: TGTGCCAGCAGCCGTACGGGACAGGGGGCTGAAGCTTTCTTT. The chain employs TRBV3-1 and TRBJ1-1; the match to TRBD1 covers 11 bases. Unmatched junction bases numbered 4, after V lost 4 bases and J lost 6 bases. The CDR3 has 14 amino acids. Per germline, CDR1 LGHDT and CDR2 YNNKEL (reference sequence).

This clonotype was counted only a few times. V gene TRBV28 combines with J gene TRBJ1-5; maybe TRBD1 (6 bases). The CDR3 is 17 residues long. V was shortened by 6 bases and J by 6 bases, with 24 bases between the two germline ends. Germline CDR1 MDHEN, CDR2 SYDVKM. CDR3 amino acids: CASSHDPGEGDGQPQHF. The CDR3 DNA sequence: TGTGCCAGCAGCCATGACCCGGGTGAGGGGGATGGTCAGCCCCAGCATTTT.

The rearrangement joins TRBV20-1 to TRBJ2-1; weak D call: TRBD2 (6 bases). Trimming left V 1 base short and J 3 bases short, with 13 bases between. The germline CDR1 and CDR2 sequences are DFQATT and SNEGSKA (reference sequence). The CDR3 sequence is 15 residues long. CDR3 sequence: CSARVLAQLYNEQFF. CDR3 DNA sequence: TGCAGTGCTAGAGTACTAGCTCAACTCTACAATGAGCAGTTCTTC.

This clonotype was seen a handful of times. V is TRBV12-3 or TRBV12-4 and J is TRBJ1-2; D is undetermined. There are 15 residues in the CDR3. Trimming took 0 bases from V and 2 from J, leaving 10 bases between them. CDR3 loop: CASSLAGRLNYGYTF. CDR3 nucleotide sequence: TGTGCCAGCAGTTTAGCTGGCCGATTAAACTATGGCTACACCTTC.

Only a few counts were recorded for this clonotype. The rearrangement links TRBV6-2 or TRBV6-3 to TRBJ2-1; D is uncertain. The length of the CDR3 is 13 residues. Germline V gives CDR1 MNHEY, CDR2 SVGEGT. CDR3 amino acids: CGSRESFDHEQFF. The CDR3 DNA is TGTGGGAGTCGAGAAAGTTTTGACCATGAGCAGTTCTTC.

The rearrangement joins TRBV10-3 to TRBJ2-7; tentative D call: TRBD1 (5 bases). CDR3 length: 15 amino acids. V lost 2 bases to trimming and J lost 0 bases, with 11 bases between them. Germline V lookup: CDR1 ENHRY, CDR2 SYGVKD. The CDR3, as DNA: TGTGCCATCAGTGAGGAACAGGAAAGCTCCTACGAGCAGTACTTC. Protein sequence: CAISEEQESSYEQYF.

DNA for the CDR3: TGTGCCAGCAGCCACAACTCGGGAGAAACTAATGAAAAACTGTTTTTT. Its protein product is CASSHNSGETNEKLFF. This chain connects TRBV3-1 to TRBJ1-4; D gene ambiguous. The CDR3 runs 16 residues. The ends were cut back, 3 bases at V and 1 base at J, with 12 bases in the middle. Germline loops: CDR1 LGHDT, CDR2 YNNKEL (reference sequence).

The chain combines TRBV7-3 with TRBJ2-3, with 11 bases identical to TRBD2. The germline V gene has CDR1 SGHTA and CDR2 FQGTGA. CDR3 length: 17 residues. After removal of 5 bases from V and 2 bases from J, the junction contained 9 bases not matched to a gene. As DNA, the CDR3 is TGTGCCAGCAGCCCCCAGACTAGCGGGGCCAACACAGATACGCAGTATTTT. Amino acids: CASSPQTSGANTDTQYF.

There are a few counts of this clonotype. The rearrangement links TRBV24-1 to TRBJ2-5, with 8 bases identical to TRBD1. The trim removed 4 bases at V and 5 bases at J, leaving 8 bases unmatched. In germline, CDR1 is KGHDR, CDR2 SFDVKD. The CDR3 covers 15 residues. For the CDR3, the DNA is TGTGCCACCAGTGACCGGACAGGGATTTACGAGACCCAGTACTTC. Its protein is CATSDRTGIYETQYF.